This T cell receptor (beta chain) was captured by sequencing in a study of T cell repertoires in cytomegalovirus infection. Background on the study: An indication of both CMV infection and matching HLA type came from public TCR beta signatures.

TCRdb re-called the reads through MiXCR, storing one row per CDR3 protein. The data hold some 900,000 distinct CDR3 sequences, with over 25% observed a single time. General study points: It was HLA-C-restricted CMV-specific TCR beta clonotypes that dominated the response ex vivo.

V was clipped by 0 bases and J by 5 bases, with 13 bases between them. The CDR3 sequence is 15 residues long. CDR1 is MGHRA, CDR2 YSYEKL, per germline. Note on this clonotype: Antigen unknown.

The starting material was cultured CD8+ T cells from PBMCs, obtained from culture after CMV antigen stimulation. The receptor was derived from a human donor in good health (CMV status not recorded). Some clones in this sample may be carry-over from other donors' samples. The chain combines TRBV4-1 with TRBJ2-5; D unresolved. In DNA form, the CDR3 reads TGCGCCAGCAGCCAAGATCGCTTCCCGAGGGAGACCCAGTACTTC. Translating it yields CASSQDRFPRETQYF.